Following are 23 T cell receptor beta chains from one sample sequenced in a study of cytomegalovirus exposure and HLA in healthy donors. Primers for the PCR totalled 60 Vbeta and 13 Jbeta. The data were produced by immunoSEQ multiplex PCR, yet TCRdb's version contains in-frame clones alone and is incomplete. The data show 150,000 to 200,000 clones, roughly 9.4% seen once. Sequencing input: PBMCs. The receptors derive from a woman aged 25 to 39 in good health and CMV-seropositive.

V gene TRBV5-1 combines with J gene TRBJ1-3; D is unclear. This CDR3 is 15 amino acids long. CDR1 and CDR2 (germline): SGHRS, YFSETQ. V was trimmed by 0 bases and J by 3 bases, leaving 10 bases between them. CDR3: CASSLDNPGGNTIYF. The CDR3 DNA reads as TGCGCCAGCAGCTTGGATAACCCAGGTGGAAACACCATATATTTT.

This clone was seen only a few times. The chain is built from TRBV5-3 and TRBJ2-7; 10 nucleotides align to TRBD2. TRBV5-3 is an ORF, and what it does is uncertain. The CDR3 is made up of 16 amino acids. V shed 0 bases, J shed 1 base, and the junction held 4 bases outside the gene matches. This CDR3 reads CARSLGGLATSYEQYF. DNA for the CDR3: TGTGCCAGAAGCTTGGGGGGACTAGCGACTTCCTACGAGCAGTACTTC.

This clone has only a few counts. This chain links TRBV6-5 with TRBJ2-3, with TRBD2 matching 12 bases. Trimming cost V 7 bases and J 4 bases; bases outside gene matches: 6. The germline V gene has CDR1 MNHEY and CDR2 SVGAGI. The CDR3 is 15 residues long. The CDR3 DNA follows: TGTGCCAGCACGAGACTAGCGGGGGTCCCAGATACGCAGTATTTT. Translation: CASTRLAGVPDTQYF.

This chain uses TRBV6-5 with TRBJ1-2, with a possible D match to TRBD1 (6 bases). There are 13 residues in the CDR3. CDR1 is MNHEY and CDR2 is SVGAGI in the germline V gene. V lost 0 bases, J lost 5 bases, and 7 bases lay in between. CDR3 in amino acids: CASSYSRGYGYTF. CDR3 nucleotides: TGTGCCAGCAGTTACTCTAGGGGGTATGGCTACACCTTC.

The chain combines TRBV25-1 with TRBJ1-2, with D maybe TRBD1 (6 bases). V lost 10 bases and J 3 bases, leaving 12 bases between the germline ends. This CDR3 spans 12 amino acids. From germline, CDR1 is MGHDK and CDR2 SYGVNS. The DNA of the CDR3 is TGTGCCACGTCAGGGGTTGACTATGGCTACACCTTC. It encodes CATSGVDYGYTF.

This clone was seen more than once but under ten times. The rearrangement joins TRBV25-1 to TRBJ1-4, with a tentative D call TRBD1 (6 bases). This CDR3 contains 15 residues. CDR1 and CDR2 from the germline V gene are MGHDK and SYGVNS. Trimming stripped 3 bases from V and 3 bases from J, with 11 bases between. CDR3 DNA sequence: TGTGCCAGCAGTGATCCAGGGGACGCTAATGAAAAACTGTTTTTT. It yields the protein CASSDPGDANEKLFF.

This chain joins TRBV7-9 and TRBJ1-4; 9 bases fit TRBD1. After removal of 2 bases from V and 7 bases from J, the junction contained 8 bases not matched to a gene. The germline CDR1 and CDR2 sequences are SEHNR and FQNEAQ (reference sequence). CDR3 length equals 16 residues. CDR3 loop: CASSLRKTGGIEKLFF. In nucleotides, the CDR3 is TGTGCCAGCAGCTTACGGAAAACAGGGGGCATTGAAAAACTGTTTTTT.

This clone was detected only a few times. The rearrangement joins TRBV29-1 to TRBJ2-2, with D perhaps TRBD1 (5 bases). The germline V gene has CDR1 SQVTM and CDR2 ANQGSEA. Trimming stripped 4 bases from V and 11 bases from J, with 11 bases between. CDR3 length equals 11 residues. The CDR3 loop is CSVGAGPELFF. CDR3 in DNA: TGCAGCGTTGGAGCAGGGCCCGAGCTGTTTTTT.

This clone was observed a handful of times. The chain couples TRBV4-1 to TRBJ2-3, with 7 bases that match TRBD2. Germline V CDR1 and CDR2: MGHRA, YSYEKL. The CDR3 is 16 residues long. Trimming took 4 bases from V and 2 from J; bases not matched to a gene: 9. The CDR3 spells CASSPLAAELTDTQYF. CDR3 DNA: TGCGCCAGCAGCCCCCTAGCGGCAGAGCTCACAGATACGCAGTATTTT.

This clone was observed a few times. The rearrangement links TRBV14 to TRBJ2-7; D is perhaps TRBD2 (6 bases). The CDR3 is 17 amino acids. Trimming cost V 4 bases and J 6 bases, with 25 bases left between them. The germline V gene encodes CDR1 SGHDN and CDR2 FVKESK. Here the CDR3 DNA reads TGTGCCAGCAGCCTCCGACCACGCGGGGACCCCGTTTCCGAGCAGTACTTC. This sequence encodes CASSLRPRGDPVSEQYF.

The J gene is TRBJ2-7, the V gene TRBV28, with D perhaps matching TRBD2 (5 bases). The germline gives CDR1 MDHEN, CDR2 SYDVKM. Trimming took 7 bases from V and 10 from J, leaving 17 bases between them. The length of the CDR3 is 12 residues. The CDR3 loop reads CASTSTTLLQYF. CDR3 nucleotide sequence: TGTGCCAGCACATCGACTACACTCCTCCAGTACTTC.

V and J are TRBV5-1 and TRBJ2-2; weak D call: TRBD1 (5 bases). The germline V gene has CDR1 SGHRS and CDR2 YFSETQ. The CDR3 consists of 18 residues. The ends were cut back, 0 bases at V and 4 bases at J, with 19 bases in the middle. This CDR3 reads CASSLAFRQPRLTGELFF. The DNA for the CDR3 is TGCGCCAGCAGCTTGGCTTTTAGACAGCCTCGTCTCACCGGGGAGCTGTTTTTT.

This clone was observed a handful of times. CDR3 sequence (DNA): TGTGCCAGTCGGGACAGGGGGTATACTGAAGCTTTCTTT. It codes for CASRDRGYTEAFF. This chain links TRBV2 with TRBJ1-1, with 11 bases aligning to TRBD1. Per the germline V gene, CDR1 is SNHLY and CDR2 is FYNNEI. CDR3 length: 13 residues. V gave up 9 bases and J gave up 5 bases; unmatched junction bases: 5.

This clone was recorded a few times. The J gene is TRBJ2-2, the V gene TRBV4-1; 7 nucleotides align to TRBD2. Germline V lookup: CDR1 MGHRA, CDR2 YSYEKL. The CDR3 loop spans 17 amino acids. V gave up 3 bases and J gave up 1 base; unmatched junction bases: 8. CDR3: CASSQYLAEVNTGELFF. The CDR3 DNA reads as TGCGCCAGCAGCCAGTATCTAGCGGAAGTGAACACCGGGGAGCTGTTTTTT.

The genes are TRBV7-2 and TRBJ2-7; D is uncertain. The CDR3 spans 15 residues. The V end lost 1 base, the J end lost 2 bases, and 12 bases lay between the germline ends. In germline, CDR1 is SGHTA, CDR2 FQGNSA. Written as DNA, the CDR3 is TGTGCCAGCAGCTTAGATGCCTCAGTGCCCTACGAGCAGTACTTC. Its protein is CASSLDASVPYEQYF.

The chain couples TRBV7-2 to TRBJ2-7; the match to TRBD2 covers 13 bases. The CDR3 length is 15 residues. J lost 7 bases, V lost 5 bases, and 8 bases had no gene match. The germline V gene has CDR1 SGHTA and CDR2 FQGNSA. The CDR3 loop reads CASSPRLAGGQEQYF. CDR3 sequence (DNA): TGTGCCAGCAGCCCGCGACTAGCGGGAGGTCAAGAGCAGTACTTC.

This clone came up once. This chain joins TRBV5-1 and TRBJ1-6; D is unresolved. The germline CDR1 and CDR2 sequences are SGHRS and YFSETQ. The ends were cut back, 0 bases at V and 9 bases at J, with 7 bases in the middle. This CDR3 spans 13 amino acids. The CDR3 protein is CASSLVAGSPLHF. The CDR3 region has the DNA TGCGCCAGCAGCTTGGTGGCGGGTTCACCCCTCCACTTT.

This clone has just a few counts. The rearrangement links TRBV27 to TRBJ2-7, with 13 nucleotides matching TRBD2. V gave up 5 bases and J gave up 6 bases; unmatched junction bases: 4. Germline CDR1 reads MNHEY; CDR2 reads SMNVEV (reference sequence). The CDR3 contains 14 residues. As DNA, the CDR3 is TGTGCCAGCAGTGTGACTAGCGGGGGGCCCGAGCAGTACTTC. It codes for CASSVTSGGPEQYF.

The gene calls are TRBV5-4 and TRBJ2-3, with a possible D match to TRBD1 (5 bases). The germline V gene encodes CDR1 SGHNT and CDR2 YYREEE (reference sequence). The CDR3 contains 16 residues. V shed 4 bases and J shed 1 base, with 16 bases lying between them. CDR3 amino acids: CASSLTAPIGTDTQYF. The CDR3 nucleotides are TGTGCCAGCAGCCTGACAGCCCCTATTGGCACAGATACGCAGTATTTT.

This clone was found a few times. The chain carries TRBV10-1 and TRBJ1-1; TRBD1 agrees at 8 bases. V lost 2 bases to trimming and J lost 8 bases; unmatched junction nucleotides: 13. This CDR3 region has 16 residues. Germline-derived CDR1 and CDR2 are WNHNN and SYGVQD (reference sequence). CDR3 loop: CASSETILDRGEEAFF. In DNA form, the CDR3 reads TGCGCCAGCAGTGAGACAATACTAGACAGGGGAGAGGAAGCTTTCTTT.

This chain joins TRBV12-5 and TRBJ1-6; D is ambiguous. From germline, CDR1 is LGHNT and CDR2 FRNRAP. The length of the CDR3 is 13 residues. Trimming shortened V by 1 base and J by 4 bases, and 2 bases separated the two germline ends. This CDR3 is CASGLAYNSPLHF. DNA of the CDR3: TGTGCTAGTGGTTTGGCTTATAATTCACCCCTCCACTTT.

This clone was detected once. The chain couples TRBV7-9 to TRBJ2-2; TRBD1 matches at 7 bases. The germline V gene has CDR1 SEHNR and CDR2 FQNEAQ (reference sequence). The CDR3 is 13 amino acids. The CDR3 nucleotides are TGTGAGGGGGCGTTACTGAACACCGGGGAGCTGTTTTTT. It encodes CEGALLNTGELFF. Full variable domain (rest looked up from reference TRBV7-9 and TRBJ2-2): DTGVSQNPRHKITKRGQNVTFRCDPISEHNRLYWYRQTLGQGPEFLTYFQNEAQLEKSRLLSDRFSAERPKGSFSTLEIQRTEQGDSAMYLCEGALLNTGELFFGEGSRLTVL.

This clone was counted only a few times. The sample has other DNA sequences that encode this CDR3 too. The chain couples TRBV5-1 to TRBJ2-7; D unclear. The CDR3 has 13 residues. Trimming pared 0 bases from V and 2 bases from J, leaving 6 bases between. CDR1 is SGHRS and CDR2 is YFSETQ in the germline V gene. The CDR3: CASSLGSPYEQYF. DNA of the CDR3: TGCGCCAGCAGCTTGGGCAGTCCCTACGAGCAGTACTTC.